These 22 T cell receptor beta chains were all obtained from the same sample, sequenced in a study of T cells after yellow fever vaccination. TCRdb redid the calling of the 5' RACE reads with MiXCR, one entry per CDR3 protein. The table records about 300,000 distinct CDR3 sequences, around 6.8% of them present only once. The material was PBMCs, obtained roughly 45 days after the first yellow fever vaccination. The receptors here all came from a man younger than 35 who received the YFV17D yellow fever vaccine.

The gene calls are TRBV9 and TRBJ2-2, with 12 bases that match TRBD2. This CDR3 region has 16 residues. V trimming: 4 bases; J trimming: 6 bases; junction bases outside the gene matches: 7. CDR1 is SGDLS, CDR2 YYNGEE, per germline. The CDR3: CASSQPSGGASGELFF. CDR3 bases: TGTGCCAGCAGCCAACCTAGCGGGGGGGCGTCCGGGGAGCTGTTTTTT.

This chain uses TRBV20-1 with TRBJ2-5; TRBD2 matches at 10 bases. Trimming cost V 2 bases and J 0 bases; bases outside gene matches: 3. The V gene's germline CDR1 is DFQATT and CDR2 SNEGSKA (reference sequence). This CDR3 comprises 15 residues. The CDR3 DNA reads TGCAGTGCTAGACTAGCGGGGGCCGACCAAGAGACCCAGTACTTC. The encoded protein is CSARLAGADQETQYF.

This clonotype was detected many times. The chain has TRBV20-1 and TRBJ2-3; no reliable D call. Germline lookup yields CDR1 DFQATT and CDR2 SNEGSKA (reference sequence). CDR3 length equals 11 residues. Trimming removed 3 bases at V and 5 bases at J, with 6 bases between. DNA of the CDR3: TGCAGTGCTAGCGGTGGAGATACGCAGTATTTT. Translated, it gives CSASGGDTQYF.

Only a few counts were recorded for this clonotype. The chain recombines TRBV3-1 with TRBJ2-1, with 7 bases that match TRBD1. V was pared by 4 bases and J by 10 bases, with 13 bases of the junction left unmatched. Germline loops: CDR1 LGHDT, CDR2 YNNKEL (reference sequence). The CDR3 sequence is 15 residues long. The CDR3 here is CASSLVWGQGVEQFF. The CDR3 DNA follows: TGTGCCAGCAGCCTCGTATGGGGGCAGGGGGTCGAGCAGTTCTTC.

This clonotype was seen ten or more times. V is TRBV30 and J is TRBJ1-5; TRBD1 matches at 7 bases. The CDR3 is 14 amino acids. V lost 0 bases and J lost 6; bases outside the gene matches: 5. Germline V gene data show CDR1 as GTSNPN and CDR2 as SVGIG (reference sequence). CDR3 amino acids: CAWSVKRDSQPQHF. In DNA, the CDR3 is TGTGCCTGGAGTGTCAAAAGGGACAGTCAGCCCCAGCATTTT.

This clonotype was counted between two and nine times. The rearrangement joins TRBV5-6 to TRBJ1-2; 8 positions match TRBD1. Germline CDR1 is SGHDT and CDR2 is YYEEEE. This CDR3 contains 14 residues. The trim removed 2 bases at V and 2 bases at J, leaving 2 bases unmatched. The CDR3 sequence: CASSFAGGNYGYTF. The CDR3 coding sequence is TGTGCCAGCAGCTTCGCAGGGGGCAACTATGGCTACACCTTC.

The rearrangement joins TRBV16 to TRBJ2-5; the D is unclear. The CDR3 contains 12 residues. V lost 5 bases, J lost 8 bases, and 12 bases lay in between. Germline values: CDR1 KGHSY, CDR2 FQNENV. This chain's CDR3 is CASSDPGKTQYF. The CDR3 nucleotides read TGTGCCAGCAGCGATCCAGGAAAAACCCAGTACTTC.

The chain links TRBV24-1 to TRBJ1-2; the match to TRBD1 covers 10 bases. The J segment lost 7 bases and the V segment lost 3 bases, leaving 10 bases of the junction unmatched. The CDR3 is 16 amino acids. Germline loops: CDR1 KGHDR, CDR2 SFDVKD. This CDR3 reads CATSDTPDRGSAGYTF. The CDR3 DNA reads TGTGCCACCAGTGATACTCCGGACAGGGGGTCGGCTGGCTACACCTTC.

This clonotype was counted a few times. The genes are TRBV5-3 and TRBJ1-5; D unresolved. TRBV5-3 is an open reading frame whose function is uncertain. Trimming stripped 0 bases from V and 4 bases from J, with 8 bases between. This CDR3 is 14 amino acids long. The CDR3 is CARSLEAGNQPQHF. Here the CDR3 DNA reads TGTGCCAGAAGCTTGGAGGCAGGTAATCAGCCCCAGCATTTT.

This clonotype was seen a handful of times. The chain employs TRBV9 and TRBJ2-1; 8 positions agree with TRBD2. This CDR3 region has 16 residues. Germline values: CDR1 SGDLS, CDR2 YYNGEE. The trim removed 0 bases at V and 3 bases at J, leaving 5 bases unmatched. The CDR3: CASSVVRGAVYNEQFF. CDR3 in DNA: TGTGCCAGCAGCGTAGTGCGGGGGGCTGTCTACAATGAGCAGTTCTTC. The full variable domain, completed using reference TRBV9 and TRBJ2-1, is DSGVTQTPKHLITATGQRVTLRCSPRSGDLSVYWYQQSLDQGLQFLIQYYNGEERAKGNILERFSAQQFPDLHSELNLSSLELGDSALYFCASSVVRGAVYNEQFFGPGTRLTVL.

This clonotype has just a few counts. The chain uses TRBV5-6 and TRBJ1-2, with 8 bases that match TRBD1. J was trimmed by 4 bases and V by 2 bases; bases with no gene match: 7. The CDR3 loop spans 15 amino acids. Germline CDR1 reads SGHDT; CDR2 reads YYEEEE. Here the CDR3 DNA reads TGTGCCAGCAGCTTTTCAGACAGGGGTGCCTATGGCTACACCTTC. Translated, it gives CASSFSDRGAYGYTF.

Ten or more counts support this clonotype. The V and J genes are TRBV7-2 and TRBJ2-3; D is undetermined. V was shortened by 3 bases and J by 2 bases, with 6 bases between the two germline ends. The CDR3 contains 13 residues. Germline CDR1 reads SGHTA; CDR2 reads FQGNSA. The chain's CDR3 is CASSLQTTDTQYF. The DNA for the CDR3 is TGTGCCAGCAGCTTGCAGACCACAGATACGCAGTATTTT.

The table lists this clonotype with many counts. The chain combines TRBV27 with TRBJ2-7; no firm D call. The germline V gene has CDR1 MNHEY and CDR2 SMNVEV (reference sequence). The CDR3 consists of 15 residues. The V gene lost 2 bases and the J gene lost 0 bases, with 11 bases spanning the gap. CDR3 protein: CASSLKPQSSYEQYF. The CDR3 nucleotides read TGTGCCAGCAGTTTAAAACCGCAAAGCTCCTACGAGCAGTACTTC.

This clonotype was detected ten times or more. The genes are TRBV28 and TRBJ2-5; 7 nucleotides match TRBD1. Trimming removed 3 bases from V and 4 bases from J; junction bases left unmatched: 2. CDR3 length equals 13 residues. The germline CDR1 and CDR2 sequences are MDHEN and SYDVKM. In nucleotides, the CDR3 is TGTGCCAGCAGTTTTTACAGGGGAGAGACCCAGTACTTC. This codes for CASSFYRGETQYF.

This clonotype was recorded many times. This rearrangement joins TRBV3-1 to TRBJ2-1; 12 nucleotides line up with TRBD2. The CDR3 is 20 residues long. Trimming at V came to 5 bases and at J to 0 bases, leaving 14 bases not matched to a gene. The germline gives CDR1 LGHDT, CDR2 YNNKEL (reference sequence). The CDR3 spells CASSAVLAGGTESSYNEQFF. The CDR3 nucleotides are TGTGCCAGCAGCGCCGTACTAGCGGGGGGCACAGAGAGCTCCTACAATGAGCAGTTCTTC.

This clonotype came up many times. The chain carries TRBV7-6 and TRBJ2-3; TRBD2 matches 9 bases. The trim removed 1 base at V and 5 bases at J, leaving 4 bases unmatched. This CDR3 spans 15 amino acids. In germline, CDR1 is SGHVS, CDR2 FNYEAQ. CDR3 sequence reads: CASSLGGGAVDTQYF. CDR3 bases: TGTGCCAGCAGCTTAGGCGGGGGGGCCGTAGATACGCAGTATTTT.

A few counts support this clonotype. This rearrangement joins TRBV7-9 to TRBJ2-3, with a possible D match to TRBD2 (6 bases). The germline gives CDR1 SEHNR, CDR2 FQNEAQ (reference sequence). V lost 6 bases to trimming and J lost 4 bases, with 23 bases between them. The CDR3 covers 17 residues. For the CDR3, the DNA is TGTGCCAGCAGACCCGTTCGGCCTGGGGGGAGCCCAGATACGCAGTATTTT. It encodes CASRPVRPGGSPDTQYF.

The gene calls are TRBV27 and TRBJ2-7, with TRBD2 matching over 10 bases. Germline CDR1 reads MNHEY; CDR2 reads SMNVEV (reference sequence). The J segment lost 4 bases and the V segment lost 2 bases, leaving 8 bases of the junction unmatched. CDR3 length: 16 residues. The CDR3 here is CASSLKASGGSYEQYF. In nucleotides, the CDR3 is TGTGCCAGCAGTTTAAAGGCTAGCGGGGGATCATACGAGCAGTACTTC.

This clonotype was seen a handful of times. The J gene is TRBJ2-1, the V gene TRBV7-3; 9 nucleotides align to TRBD2. CDR1 is SGHTA and CDR2 is FQGTGA in the germline V gene. J gave up 7 bases and V 0 bases, and 10 bases lay outside the gene matches. The CDR3 totals 17 residues. The CDR3 loop reads CASSLTWGGGAVNEQFF. The CDR3 nucleotides read TGTGCCAGCAGCTTAACGTGGGGCGGGGGGGCCGTAAATGAGCAGTTCTTC. Complete variable domain (other parts from reference TRBV7-3 and TRBJ2-1): GAGVSQTPSNKVTEKGKYVELRCDPISGHTALYWYRQSLGQGPEFLIYFQGTGAADDSGLPNDRFFAVRPEGSVSTLKIQRTERGDSAVYLCASSLTWGGGAVNEQFFGPGTRLTVL.

This clonotype has more than one count but fewer than ten. V usage is TRBV6-2 or TRBV6-3 and J usage is TRBJ1-2, with 7 nucleotides matching TRBD1. V was pared by 6 bases and J by 0 bases, with 16 bases of the junction left unmatched. CDR1 and CDR2 from the germline V gene are MNHEY and SVGEGT. This CDR3 is built from 18 residues. The CDR3 region is CASSWPPTGEGANYGYTF. The DNA of the CDR3 is TGTGCCAGCAGCTGGCCCCCTACAGGGGAAGGAGCTAACTATGGCTACACCTTC.

This clonotype showed up just a few times. The chain recombines TRBV5-1 with TRBJ1-1; no clear D gene. CDR3 length equals 13 residues. Germline CDR1 and CDR2: SGHRS and YFSETQ. The V end was cut by 0 bases, the J end by 5 bases, with 8 bases between. CDR3 region: CASSLAGVTEAFF. DNA of the CDR3: TGCGCCAGCAGCTTGGCCGGGGTAACTGAAGCTTTCTTT.

The chain carries TRBV7-8 and TRBJ1-2; 8 bases are shared with TRBD1. The V segment lost 5 bases and the J segment 4 bases; nucleotides outside the gene matches: 9. CDR3 length equals 15 residues. Germline loops: CDR1 SGHVS, CDR2 FQNEAQ. The DNA of the CDR3 is TGTGCCAGCAGCATCGGGACAGGTCGGGGCTATGGCTACACCTTC. This sequence encodes CASSIGTGRGYGYTF. Looking up the rest from reference TRBV7-8 and TRBJ1-2 gives the full variable domain: GAGVSQSPRYKVAKRGQDVALRCDPISGHVSLFWYQQALGQGPEFLTYFQNEAQLDKSGLPSDRFFAERPEGSVSTLKIQRTQQEDSAVYLCASSIGTGRGYGYTFGSGTRLTVV.